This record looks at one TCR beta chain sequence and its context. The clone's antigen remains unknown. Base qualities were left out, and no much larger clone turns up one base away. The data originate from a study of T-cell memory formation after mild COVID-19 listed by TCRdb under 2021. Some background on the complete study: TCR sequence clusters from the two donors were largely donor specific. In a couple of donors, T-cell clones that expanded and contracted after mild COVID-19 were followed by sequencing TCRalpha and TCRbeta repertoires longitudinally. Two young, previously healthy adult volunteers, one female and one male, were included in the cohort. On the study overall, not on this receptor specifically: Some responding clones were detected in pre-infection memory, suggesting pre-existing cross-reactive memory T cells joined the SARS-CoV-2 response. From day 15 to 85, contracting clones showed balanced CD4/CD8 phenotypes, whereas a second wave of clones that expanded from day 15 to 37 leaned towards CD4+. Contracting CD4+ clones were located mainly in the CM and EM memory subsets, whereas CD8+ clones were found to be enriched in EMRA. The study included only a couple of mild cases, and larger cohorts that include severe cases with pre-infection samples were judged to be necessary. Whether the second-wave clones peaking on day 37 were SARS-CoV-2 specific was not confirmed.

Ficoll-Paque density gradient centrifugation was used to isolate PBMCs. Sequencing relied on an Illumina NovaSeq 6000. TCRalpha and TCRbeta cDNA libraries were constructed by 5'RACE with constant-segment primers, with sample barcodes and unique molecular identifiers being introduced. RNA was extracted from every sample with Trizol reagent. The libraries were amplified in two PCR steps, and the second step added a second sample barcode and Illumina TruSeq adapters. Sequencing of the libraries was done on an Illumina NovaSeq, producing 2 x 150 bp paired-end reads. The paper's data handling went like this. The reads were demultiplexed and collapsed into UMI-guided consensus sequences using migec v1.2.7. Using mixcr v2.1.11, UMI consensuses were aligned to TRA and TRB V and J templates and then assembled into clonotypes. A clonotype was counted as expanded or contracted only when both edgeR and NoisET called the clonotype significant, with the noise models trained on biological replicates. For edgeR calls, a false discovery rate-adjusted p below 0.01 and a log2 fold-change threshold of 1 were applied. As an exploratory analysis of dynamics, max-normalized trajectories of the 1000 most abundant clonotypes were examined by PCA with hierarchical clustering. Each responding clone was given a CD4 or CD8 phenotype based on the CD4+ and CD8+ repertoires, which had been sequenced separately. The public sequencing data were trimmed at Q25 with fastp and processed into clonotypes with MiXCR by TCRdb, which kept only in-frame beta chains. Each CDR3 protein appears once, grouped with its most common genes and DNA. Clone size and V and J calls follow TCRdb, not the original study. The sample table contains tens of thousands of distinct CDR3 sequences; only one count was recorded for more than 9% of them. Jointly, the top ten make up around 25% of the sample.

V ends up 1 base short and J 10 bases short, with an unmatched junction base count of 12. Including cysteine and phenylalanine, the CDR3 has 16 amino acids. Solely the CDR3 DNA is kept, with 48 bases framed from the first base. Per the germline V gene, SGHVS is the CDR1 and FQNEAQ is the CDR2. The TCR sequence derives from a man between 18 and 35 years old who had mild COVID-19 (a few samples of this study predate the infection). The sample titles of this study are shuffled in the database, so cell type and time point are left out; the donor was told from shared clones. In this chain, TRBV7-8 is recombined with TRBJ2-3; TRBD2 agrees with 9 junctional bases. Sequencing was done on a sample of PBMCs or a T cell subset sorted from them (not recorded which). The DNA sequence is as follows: TGTGCCAGCAGCTTAGTTGGCGGGGGGGTCTCCCGGGCGCAGTATTTT. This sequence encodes CASSLVGGGVSRAQYF. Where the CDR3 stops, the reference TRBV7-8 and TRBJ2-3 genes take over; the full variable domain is GAGVSQSPRYKVAKRGQDVALRCDPISGHVSLFWYQQALGQGPEFLTYFQNEAQLDKSGLPSDRFFAERPEGSVSTLKIQRTQQEDSAVYLCASSLVGGGVSRAQYFGPGTRLTVL.